The clone carrying this T cell receptor (beta chain) was recorded a few times. TCRdb's table, derived via immunoSEQ multiplex PCR, lists solely in-frame clones and lacks some. Among 100,000 to 150,000 clones, 55% to 75% were seen once, and the ten largest hold 1.9%. The record originates from a study of blood T cell repertoires in COVID-19. About the study: There were acute and convalescent COVID-19 samples, and they came from the United States, Italy and Spain. T cells, B-cell-depleted T cells, or PBMCs supplied cDNA or gDNA.

The CDR3 totals 11 residues. V lost 5 bases and J lost 12, with 13 bases in between. Per germline, CDR1 LGHDT and CDR2 YNNKEL (reference sequence). The sequence came from a woman aged 70-85 years with acute or convalescent COVID-19. Input material: peripheral blood. This sequence joins TRBV3-1 (or the pseudogene TRBV3-2) and TRBJ1-1; D not certain. The CDR3 DNA reads as TGTGCCAGCAGCGAGGCTTTAAGAACTTTCTTT. Amino acids: CASSEALRTFF.